The 21 T cell receptor beta chains in this list originate from one sample, sequenced in a study of blood T cell repertoires in COVID-19. Here immunoSEQ multiplex PCR was the method, and the copy in TCRdb shows in-frame clones only, minus some. The sample contains around 140,000 clones, 85% to 90% of which appear only once. What was sequenced was PBMCs or T cells enriched from blood (not recorded which). The receptors originated from a man aged 55 to 69 who had recovered from COVID-19.

The chain couples TRBV28 to TRBJ1-2, with D uncertain. Germline V gene sequence: CDR1 MDHEN, CDR2 SYDVKM. CDR3 length equals 11 residues. V was cut by 7 bases and J by 5 bases, with 8 bases left in between. CDR3 in DNA: TGTGCCAGCACCCTAGGTTATGGCTACACCTTC. Encoded protein: CASTLGYGYTF.

The rearrangement joins TRBV10-3 to TRBJ1-6, with D maybe TRBD1 (5 bases). The V gene's germline CDR1 is ENHRY and CDR2 SYGVKD. This CDR3 is built from 12 residues. The germline V and J ends were trimmed by 7 bases and 6 bases, with 7 bases remaining between them. CDR3 sequence: CAITQGNSPLHF. In DNA form, the CDR3 reads TGTGCCATCACCCAGGGTAATTCACCCCTCCACTTT.

V is TRBV18 and J is TRBJ1-3; 9 positions match TRBD1. Germline-derived CDR1 and CDR2 are KGHSH and LQKENI. The CDR3 covers 16 residues. V lost 3 bases and J lost 9; bases outside the gene matches: 12. DNA for the CDR3: TGTGCCAGCTCACCTTTGGGACAGGGAGGATTATCCACCATATATTTT. Residues: CASSPLGQGGLSTIYF.

This clone was observed a single time. The rearrangement uses TRBV3-1 (or the pseudogene TRBV3-2) and TRBJ1-2; 9 bases align to TRBD1. V was pared by 4 bases and J by 7 bases, with 10 bases of the junction left unmatched. Germline V gene lookup returns CDR1 LGHDT and CDR2 YNNKEL (reference sequence). The CDR3 has 15 amino acids. The CDR3, as DNA: TGTGCCAGCAGCCTACAGGGGGCGAACCAGGCTGGCTACACCTTC. Protein sequence: CASSLQGANQAGYTF.

The chain couples TRBV20-1 to TRBJ1-5; a possible D gene is TRBD1 (5 bases). The V and J ends lost 3 bases and 1 base respectively, with 13 bases between them. The CDR3 spans 15 residues. The germline V gene has CDR1 DFQATT and CDR2 SNEGSKA (reference sequence). CDR3 DNA: TGCAGTGCTAGTCCCCTGGGGCAAAGCAATCAGCCCCAGCATTTT. It codes for CSASPLGQSNQPQHF.

To note about this clone: The same CDR3 is also encoded by other DNA sequences in this sample. The chain uses TRBV3-1 (or the pseudogene TRBV3-2) and TRBJ1-6; no definite D call. This CDR3 contains 14 residues. V was pared by 1 base and J by 7 bases, with 8 bases between. CDR1 LGHDT and CDR2 YNNKEL come from the germline V gene (reference sequence). The CDR3 DNA sequence: TGTGCCAGCAGCCAAGCAGGCTCGAATTCACCCCTCCACTTT. Residues: CASSQAGSNSPLHF.

The chain employs TRBV5-4 and TRBJ2-1; 7 nucleotides line up with TRBD2. CDR3 length: 16 residues. The V gene's germline CDR1 is SGHNT and CDR2 YYREEE (reference sequence). The ends lost 4 bases at V and 8 bases at J; junction bases unmatched: 15. The CDR3: CASSAPTGLSFDEQFF. The CDR3 DNA sequence: TGTGCCAGCAGCGCCCCTACGGGACTATCTTTCGATGAGCAGTTCTTC.

The gene calls are TRBV19 and TRBJ2-2; the D gene is possibly TRBD2 (5 bases). Germline V gives CDR1 LNHDA, CDR2 SQIVND (reference sequence). The CDR3 runs to 16 residues. Trimming pared 7 bases from V and 0 bases from J, leaving 15 bases between. The DNA of the CDR3 is TGTGCCAGTACCCCTTCACTAGGATCGAACACCGGGGAGCTGTTTTTT. It is translated as CASTPSLGSNTGELFF.

V gene TRBV28 combines with J gene TRBJ2-3; TRBD2 might be the D (7 bases). This CDR3 spans 13 amino acids. Germline CDR1 reads MDHEN; CDR2 reads SYDVKM. With 5 bases removed from V and 9 bases from J, the gap between germline ends came to 15 bases. In DNA, the CDR3 is TGTGCCAGCAGTGGGGGGGCTGGGGAGACGCAGTATTTT. It yields the protein CASSGGAGETQYF. Looking up the rest from reference TRBV28 and TRBJ2-3 gives the full variable domain: DVKVTQSSRYLVKRTGEKVFLECVQDMDHENMFWYRQDPGLGLRLIYFSYDVKMKEKGDIPEGYSVSREKKERFSLILESASTNQTSMYLCASSGGAGETQYFGPGTRLTVL.

About this clone: Its ends do not fully match the called genes, so a read error is possible. V and J are TRBV24-1 and TRBJ2-7; 12 bases map to TRBD1. This CDR3 contains 15 residues. Germline lookup yields CDR1 KGHDR and CDR2 SFDVKD. CDR3 sequence reads: CATRKLIRDRGRRPF. CDR3 in DNA: TGTGCCACCAGGAAGCTCATCCGGGACAGGGGGCGCCGTCCCTTC.

This chain connects TRBV5-5 to TRBJ2-5, with D possibly TRBD2 on 5 matching bases. This CDR3 has 13 amino acids. Germline CDR1 and CDR2: SGHKS and YYEKEE (reference sequence). Trimming removed 3 bases at V and 3 bases at J, with 9 bases between. CDR3 in amino acids: CASSSPGKETQYF. The CDR3, as DNA: TGTGCCAGCAGCTCACCGGGGAAAGAGACCCAGTACTTC.

J is TRBJ1-4 and V is TRBV5-5, with a weak D call TRBD1 (5 bases). Trimming stripped 3 bases from V and 0 bases from J, with 12 bases between. The CDR3 consists of 16 residues. The germline gives CDR1 SGHKS, CDR2 YYEKEE (reference sequence). The CDR3 loop is CASSWRGGATNEKLFF. CDR3 DNA sequence: TGTGCCAGCAGCTGGCGGGGGGGAGCAACTAATGAAAAACTGTTTTTT.

This sequence joins TRBV2 and TRBJ2-7, with D possibly TRBD1 on 5 matching bases. The germline V and J ends were trimmed by 6 bases and 2 bases, with 8 bases remaining between them. In germline, CDR1 is SNHLY, CDR2 FYNNEI. The CDR3 sequence is 12 residues long. CDR3 region: CASRTDTYEQYF. The CDR3 DNA reads TGTGCCAGCAGGACAGATACCTACGAGCAGTACTTC. The whole variable domain, filled in from reference TRBV2 and TRBJ2-7, reads EPEVTQTPSHQVTQMGQEVILRCVPISNHLYFYWYRQILGQKVEFLVSFYNNEISEKSEIFDDQFSVERPDGSNFTLKIRSTKLEDSAMYFCASRTDTYEQYFGPGTRLTVT.

The chain links TRBV24-1 to TRBJ2-3; tentatively, D is TRBD2 (5 bases). V lost 3 bases, J lost 1 base, and 10 bases lay in between. Germline assignment: CDR1 KGHDR and CDR2 SFDVKD. The CDR3 totals 15 residues. The CDR3, as DNA: TGTGCCACCAGTGATCGGGATGTGGGCACAGATACGCAGTATTTT. Residues: CATSDRDVGTDTQYF.

This sequence joins TRBV18 and TRBJ1-5; D is unresolved. Germline CDR1 and CDR2: KGHSH and LQKENI. The CDR3 is 13 amino acids. Trimming removed 3 bases from V and 4 bases from J, with 7 bases in between. CDR3 region: CASSPEWNQPQHF. The CDR3 DNA is TGTGCCAGCTCACCGGAGTGGAATCAGCCCCAGCATTTT.

This clone was picked up a small number of times. The chain combines TRBV21-1 with TRBJ1-5. TRBV21-1 is a documented pseudogene. CDR3 length: 16 amino acids. The CDR3 reads CASSLVGTGENQPQHF. The CDR3 nucleotides read TGTGCCAGCTCCCTCGTGGGGACGGGGGAAAATCAGCCCCAGCATTTT.

This clone came up once. The V and J genes are TRBV18 and TRBJ1-4; D uncertain. Trimming shortened V by 0 bases and J by 7 bases, and 6 bases separated the two germline ends. The CDR3 consists of 13 residues. Germline CDR1 and CDR2: KGHSH and LQKENI. The CDR3 DNA reads TGTGCCAGCTCACCACCGGCGGTTGAAAAACTGTTTTTT. Its protein is CASSPPAVEKLFF.

This chain links TRBV19 with TRBJ2-3; the match to TRBD1 covers 8 bases. Trimming removed 3 bases from V and 1 base from J; junction bases left unmatched: 0. The CDR3 is 14 residues long. Germline values: CDR1 LNHDA, CDR2 SQIVND (reference sequence). This CDR3 reads CASSMTGGTDTQYF. CDR3 sequence (DNA): TGTGCCAGTAGTATGACAGGGGGCACAGATACGCAGTATTTT.

The V call is TRBV30, the J call TRBJ1-1; D remains ambiguous. The CDR3 runs 12 residues. Per germline, CDR1 GTSNPN and CDR2 SVGIG (reference sequence). V was trimmed by 3 bases and J by 2 bases, leaving 7 bases between them. CDR3 amino acids: CAWRYKNTEAFF. The DNA for the CDR3 is TGTGCCTGGAGATACAAAAACACTGAAGCTTTCTTT.

The chain couples TRBV9 to TRBJ2-1; 8 bases match TRBD2. The germline V gene has CDR1 SGDLS and CDR2 YYNGEE. The CDR3 has 15 residues. V dropped 4 bases and J dropped 0; count of bases not matched to a gene: 3. The CDR3 region is CASSSSGSSYNEQFF. DNA for the CDR3: TGTGCCAGCAGCTCAAGCGGGAGCTCCTACAATGAGCAGTTCTTC.

This clone was seen only a few times. The chain recombines TRBV10-3 with TRBJ2-1, with 7 bases matching TRBD2. V gave up 10 bases and J gave up 3 bases; unmatched junction bases: 9. Germline V gene sequence: CDR1 ENHRY, CDR2 SYGVKD. The CDR3 is 14 residues long. CDR3 bases: TGTGCCACCGGAAGCGGGGTTCGCTACAATGAGCAGTTCTTC. The encoded protein is CATGSGVRYNEQFF.